In this sample, the clone carrying this T cell receptor (beta chain) turned up a few times. The protocol was immunoSEQ multiplex PCR, while the TCRdb copy is restricted to in-frame clones and leaves out a portion. The data hold about 350,000 clones, with approximately 84% observed a single time. This sample was included in a study of blood T cell repertoires in COVID-19. Study context: PBMCs, B-cell-depleted T cells, or T cells were the source of the cDNA or gDNA that made up the material.

Cohort placement rested on clinical history that participants reported themselves. Cohort 3 donors were reported recovered after two negative PCRs, clearance, or symptom resolution. Germline V gene lookup returns CDR1 MNHEY and CDR2 SVGAGI. V shed 8 bases, J shed 1 base, and the junction held 10 bases outside the gene matches. CDR3 length: 15 amino acids. Input material: PBMCs or T cells enriched from blood (not recorded which). The TCR originated in a woman aged 25 to 39 who had recovered from COVID-19. This rearrangement joins TRBV6-5 to TRBJ2-5; TRBD2 matches at 7 bases. In DNA form, the CDR3 reads TGTGCCAGCGGGCGACGGGGGGTAGCCCAAGAGACCCAGTACTTC. Protein sequence: CASGRRGVAQETQYF.